This TCR beta chain appears in the sequencing data of a study of blood T cell repertoires in COVID-19. Per the authors' pipeline: Amplification of reference gene primers was used by the study to estimate nucleated cell counts. TCRdb's copy holds only in-frame clones and misses some; the assay was immunoSEQ multiplex PCR. V, J and clone size are taken as reported in that table, and D and trimming were inferred from the DNA itself. The sample yields tens of thousands of clones, about 88% seen once. The junction had 9 bases not matched to a gene; V was cut back by 0 bases and J by 5 bases. The CDR3 runs 17 residues. Per germline, CDR1 SNHLY and CDR2 FYNNEI.

Material: peripheral blood. The genes are TRBV2 and TRBJ2-3, with 9 bases aligning to TRBD2. The clonotype originates from a man in his 70s with active COVID-19. The CDR3 region has the DNA TGTGCCAGCAGTGAAGCGCTCGAGCGGGAGGTCGGAGATACGCAGTATTTT. Protein sequence: CASSEALEREVGDTQYF.